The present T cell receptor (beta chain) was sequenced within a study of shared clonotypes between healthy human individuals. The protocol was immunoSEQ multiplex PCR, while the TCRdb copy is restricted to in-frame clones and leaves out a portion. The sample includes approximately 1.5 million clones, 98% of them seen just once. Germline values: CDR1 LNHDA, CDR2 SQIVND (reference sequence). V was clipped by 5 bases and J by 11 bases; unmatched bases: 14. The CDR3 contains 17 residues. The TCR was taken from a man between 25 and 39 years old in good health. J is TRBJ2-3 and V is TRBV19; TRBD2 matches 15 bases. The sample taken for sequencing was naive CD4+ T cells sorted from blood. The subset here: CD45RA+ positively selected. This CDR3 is CASSFRGLAGGALGQYF. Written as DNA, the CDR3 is TGTGCCAGTAGTTTCCGTGGACTAGCGGGAGGGGCCCTAGGGCAGTATTTT.